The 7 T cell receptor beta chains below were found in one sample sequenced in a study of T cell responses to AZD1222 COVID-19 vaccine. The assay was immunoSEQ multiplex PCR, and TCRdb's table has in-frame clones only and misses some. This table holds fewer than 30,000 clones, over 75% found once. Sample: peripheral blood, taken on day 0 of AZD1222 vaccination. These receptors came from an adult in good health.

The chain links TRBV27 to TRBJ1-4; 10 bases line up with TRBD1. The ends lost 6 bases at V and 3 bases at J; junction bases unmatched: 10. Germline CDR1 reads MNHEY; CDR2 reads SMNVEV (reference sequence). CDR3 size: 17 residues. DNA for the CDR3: TGTGCCAGCAGAATGACAGGGGGCTTTTGGTCTAATGAAAAACTGTTTTTT. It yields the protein CASRMTGGFWSNEKLFF. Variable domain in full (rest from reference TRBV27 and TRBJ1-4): EAQVTQNPRYLITVTGKKLTVTCSQNMNHEYMSWYRQDPGLGLRQIYYSMNVEVTDKGDVPEGYKVSRKEKRNFPLILESPSPNQTSLYFCASRMTGGFWSNEKLFFGSGTQLSVL.

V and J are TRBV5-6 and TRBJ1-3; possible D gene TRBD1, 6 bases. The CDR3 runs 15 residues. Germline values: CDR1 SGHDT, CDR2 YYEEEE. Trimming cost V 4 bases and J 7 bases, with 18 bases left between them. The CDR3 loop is CASSDRTGSRNTIYF. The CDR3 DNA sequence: TGTGCCAGCAGCGATCGTACAGGGTCCAGGAACACCATATATTTT.

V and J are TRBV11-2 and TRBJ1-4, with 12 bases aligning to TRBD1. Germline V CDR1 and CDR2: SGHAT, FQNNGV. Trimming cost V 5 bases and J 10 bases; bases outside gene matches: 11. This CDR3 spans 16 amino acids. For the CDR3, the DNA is TGTGCCAGCAGCACGAGATCCGGGACAGGGGGCGGAAAACTGTTTTTT. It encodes CASSTRSGTGGGKLFF.

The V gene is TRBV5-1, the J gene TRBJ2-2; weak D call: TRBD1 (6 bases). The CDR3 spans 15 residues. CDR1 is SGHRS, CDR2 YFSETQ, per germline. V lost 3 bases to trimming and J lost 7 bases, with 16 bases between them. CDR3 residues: CASSSNPGVGGELFF. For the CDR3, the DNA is TGCGCCAGCAGCTCCAATCCAGGGGTCGGCGGGGAGCTGTTTTTT.

The CDR3 spells CASSERGREKLFF. CDR3 coding DNA: TGTGCCAGCAGTGAAAGGGGGCGGGAAAAACTGTTTTTT. This chain uses TRBV2 with TRBJ1-4; TRBD1 agrees at 7 bases. This CDR3 contains 13 residues. Trimming at V came to 2 bases and at J to 8 bases, leaving 2 bases not matched to a gene. The germline gives CDR1 SNHLY, CDR2 FYNNEI.

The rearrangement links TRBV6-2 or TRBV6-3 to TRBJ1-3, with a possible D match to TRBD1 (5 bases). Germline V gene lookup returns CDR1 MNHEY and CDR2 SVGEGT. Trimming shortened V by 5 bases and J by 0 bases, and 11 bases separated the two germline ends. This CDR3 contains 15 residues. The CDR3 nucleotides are TGTGCCAGCAGTCGCGGGGCCATCTCTGGAAACACCATATATTTT. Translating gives CASSRGAISGNTIYF.

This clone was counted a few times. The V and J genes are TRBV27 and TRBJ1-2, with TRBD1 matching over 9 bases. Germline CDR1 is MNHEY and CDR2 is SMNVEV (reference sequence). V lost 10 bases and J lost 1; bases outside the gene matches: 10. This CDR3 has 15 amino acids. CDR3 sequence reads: CATLSDRGLNYGYTF. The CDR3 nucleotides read TGTGCCACCCTTTCGGACAGGGGACTTAACTATGGCTACACCTTC.